One and the same sample provided the 9 T cell receptor beta chains below, sequenced in a study of identical twins. TCRdb ran MiXCR on the 5' RACE reads and lists one entry per CDR3 protein. The sample records 500,000 to 700,000 distinct CDR3 sequences, 7% to 7.5% being singletons. These data were likewise used in another study, on yellow fever vaccine responses in identical twins.

The material sequenced was PBMCs. The receptor set was obtained from a woman between 18 and 29 years old in good health.

The chain has TRBV7-2 and TRBJ2-2, with unresolved D. The CDR3 covers 14 residues. V was cut by 5 bases and J by 2 bases, with 9 bases left in between. Germline V gene lookup returns CDR1 SGHTA and CDR2 FQGNSA. The CDR3 nucleotides read TGTGCCAGCAGCCTGTACCAAAACACCGGGGAGCTGTTTTTT. Translating it yields CASSLYQNTGELFF. The variable domain in full, with the rest retrieved from reference TRBV7-2 and TRBJ2-2, is GAGVSQSPSNKVTEKGKDVELRCDPISGHTALYWYRQSLGQGLEFLIYFQGNSAPDKSGLPSDRFSAERTGGSVSTLTIQRTQQEDSAVYLCASSLYQNTGELFFGEGSRLTVL.

Note on this clonotype: A read error may account for a junction end that differs from germline. The chain carries TRBV20-1 and TRBJ2-3; a weak D match, TRBD2 (6 bases). The CDR3 is made up of 16 amino acids. CDR1 is DFQATT, CDR2 SNEGSKA, per germline (reference sequence). The CDR3 reads CCATFMSGGYVDTQYF. Here the CDR3 DNA reads TGCTGTGCTACTTTCATGTCTGGGGGGTATGTAGATACGCAGTATTTT.

This clonotype has a handful of counts. The V gene is TRBV2, the J gene TRBJ2-7, with 8 bases aligning to TRBD2. The V gene end was trimmed by 9 bases and the J gene end by 5 bases; junction bases not matched to a gene: 15. Looked up from germline, CDR1 is SNHLY and CDR2 is FYNNEI. There are 15 residues in the CDR3. CDR3 DNA: TGTGCCAGTTCAGGTCTCAGCGGGAGTATGGACGAGCAGTACTTC. This translates into CASSGLSGSMDEQYF.

This clonotype has a count of ten or more. This chain uses TRBV20-1 with TRBJ2-2, with D uncertain. The CDR3 has 13 amino acids. The V end was cut by 1 base, the J end by 7 bases, with 10 bases between. Germline CDR1 reads DFQATT; CDR2 reads SNEGSKA (reference sequence). CDR3 sequence: CSARGGPGGELFF. The DNA for the CDR3 is TGCAGTGCTAGAGGTGGGCCAGGCGGGGAGCTGTTTTTT.

This chain links TRBV28 with TRBJ1-1, with no clear D. The CDR3 length is 12 residues. Trimming cost V 4 bases and J 8 bases, with 11 bases left between them. CDR1 and CDR2 (germline): MDHEN, SYDVKM. CDR3 bases: TGTGCCAGCAGTTCCCTAGAGCGGGAAGCTTTCTTT. It encodes CASSSLEREAFF.

The sample holds many counts of this clonotype. The chain links TRBV5-1 to TRBJ1-2; no firm D call. V shed 0 bases and J shed 6 bases, with 9 bases lying between them. The CDR3 spans 13 residues. Looked up from germline, CDR1 is SGHRS and CDR2 is YFSETQ. CDR3 bases: TGCGCCAGCAGCTTGGATCGATTCGATGGCTACACCTTC. Translated, it gives CASSLDRFDGYTF.

This clonotype was counted ten times or more. The rearrangement joins TRBV10-3 to TRBJ1-6; the D is unclear. The CDR3 covers 13 residues. Germline loops: CDR1 ENHRY, CDR2 SYGVKD. The V end lost 3 bases, the J end lost 5 bases, and 5 bases lay between the germline ends. The CDR3 loop is CAISDANNSPLHF. CDR3 DNA: TGTGCCATCAGTGACGCCAATAATTCACCCCTCCACTTT.

This clonotype was detected only a few times. The chain carries TRBV18 and TRBJ2-2; D might be TRBD1 (5 bases). This CDR3 spans 17 amino acids. Germline values: CDR1 KGHSH, CDR2 LQKENI. V was pared by 4 bases and J by 4 bases, with 19 bases between. This CDR3 reads CASSRSVNPTVTGELFF. In DNA, the CDR3 is TGTGCCAGCTCACGCAGCGTAAACCCGACAGTCACCGGGGAGCTGTTTTTT.

The chain joins TRBV20-1 to TRBJ2-7; D may be TRBD1 (6 bases). CDR1 DFQATT and CDR2 SNEGSKA come from the germline V gene (reference sequence). Trimming removed 3 bases at V and 3 bases at J, with 9 bases between. The CDR3 spans 12 residues. The CDR3 sequence: CSARDRNYEQYV. The CDR3 DNA reads as TGCAGTGCTAGGGACAGAAACTACGAGCAGTACGTC.